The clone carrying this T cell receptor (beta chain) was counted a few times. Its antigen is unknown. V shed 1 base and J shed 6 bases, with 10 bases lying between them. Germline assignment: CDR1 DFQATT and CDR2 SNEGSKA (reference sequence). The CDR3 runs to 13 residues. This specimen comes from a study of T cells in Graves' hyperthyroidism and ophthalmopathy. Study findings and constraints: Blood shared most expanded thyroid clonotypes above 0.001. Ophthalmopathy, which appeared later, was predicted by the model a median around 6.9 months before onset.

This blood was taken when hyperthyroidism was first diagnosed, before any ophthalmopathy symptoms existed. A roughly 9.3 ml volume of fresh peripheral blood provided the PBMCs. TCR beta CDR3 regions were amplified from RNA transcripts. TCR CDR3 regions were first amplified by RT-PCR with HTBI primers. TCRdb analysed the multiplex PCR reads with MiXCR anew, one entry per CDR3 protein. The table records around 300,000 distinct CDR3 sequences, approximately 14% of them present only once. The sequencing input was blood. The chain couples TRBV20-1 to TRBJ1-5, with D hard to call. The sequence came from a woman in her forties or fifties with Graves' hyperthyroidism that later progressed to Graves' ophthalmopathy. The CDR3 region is CSARVRGFQPQHF. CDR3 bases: TGCAGTGCTAGAGTTCGGGGATTTCAGCCCCAGCATTTT.